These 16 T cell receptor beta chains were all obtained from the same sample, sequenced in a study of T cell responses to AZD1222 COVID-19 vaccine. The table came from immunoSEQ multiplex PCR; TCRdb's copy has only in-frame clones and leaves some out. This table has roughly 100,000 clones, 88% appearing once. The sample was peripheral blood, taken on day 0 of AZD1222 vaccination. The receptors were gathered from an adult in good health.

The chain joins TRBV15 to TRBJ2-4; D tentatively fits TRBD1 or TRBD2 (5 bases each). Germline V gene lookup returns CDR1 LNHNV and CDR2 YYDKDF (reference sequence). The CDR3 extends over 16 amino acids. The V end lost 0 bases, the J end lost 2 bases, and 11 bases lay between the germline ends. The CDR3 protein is CATSRDPGQPKNIQYF. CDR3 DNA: TGTGCCACCAGCAGAGATCCGGGGCAGCCCAAAAACATTCAGTACTTC.

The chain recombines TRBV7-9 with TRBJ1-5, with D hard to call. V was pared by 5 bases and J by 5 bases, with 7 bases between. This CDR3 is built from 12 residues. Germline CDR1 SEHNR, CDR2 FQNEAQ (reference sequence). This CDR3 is CASSQPHQPQHF. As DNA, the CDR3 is TGTGCCAGCAGCCAGCCTCATCAGCCCCAGCATTTT.

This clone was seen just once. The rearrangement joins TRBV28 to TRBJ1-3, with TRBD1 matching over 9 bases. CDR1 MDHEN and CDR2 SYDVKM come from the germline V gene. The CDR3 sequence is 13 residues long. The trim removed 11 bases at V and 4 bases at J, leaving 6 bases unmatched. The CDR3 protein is CAGGTGIGNTIYF. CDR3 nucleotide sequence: TGTGCCGGCGGGACAGGGATAGGAAACACCATATATTTT. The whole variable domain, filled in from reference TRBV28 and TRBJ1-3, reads DVKVTQSSRYLVKRTGEKVFLECVQDMDHENMFWYRQDPGLGLRLIYFSYDVKMKEKGDIPEGYSVSREKKERFSLILESASTNQTSMYLCAGGTGIGNTIYFGEGSWLTVV.

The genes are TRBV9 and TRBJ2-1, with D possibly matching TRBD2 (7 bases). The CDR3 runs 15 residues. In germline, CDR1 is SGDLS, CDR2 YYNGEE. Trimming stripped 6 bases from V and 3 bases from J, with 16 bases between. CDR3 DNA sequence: TGTGCCAGCACCAAGGGGCGGGGGCTCTACAATGAGCAGTTCTTC. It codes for CASTKGRGLYNEQFF.

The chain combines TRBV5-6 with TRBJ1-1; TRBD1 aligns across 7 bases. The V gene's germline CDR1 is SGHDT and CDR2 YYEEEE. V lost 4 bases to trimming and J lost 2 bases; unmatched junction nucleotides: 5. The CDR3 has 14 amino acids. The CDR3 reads CASSNRQGNTEAFF. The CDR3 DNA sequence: TGTGCCAGCAGCAATAGACAGGGTAACACTGAAGCTTTCTTT.

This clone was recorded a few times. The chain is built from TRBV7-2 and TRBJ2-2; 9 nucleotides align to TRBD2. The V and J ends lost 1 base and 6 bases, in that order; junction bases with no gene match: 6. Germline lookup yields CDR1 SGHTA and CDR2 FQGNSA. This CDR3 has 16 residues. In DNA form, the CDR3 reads TGTGCCAGCAGCTTAGGTTTAGCGGGGGCCGCCGGGGAGCTGTTTTTT. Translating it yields CASSLGLAGAAGELFF.

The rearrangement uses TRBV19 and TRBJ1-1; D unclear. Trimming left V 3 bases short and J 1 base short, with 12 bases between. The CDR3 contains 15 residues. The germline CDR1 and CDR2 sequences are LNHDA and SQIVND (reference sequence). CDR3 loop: CASSIMFGRNTEAFF. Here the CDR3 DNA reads TGTGCCAGTAGTATCATGTTTGGACGGAACACTGAAGCTTTCTTT.

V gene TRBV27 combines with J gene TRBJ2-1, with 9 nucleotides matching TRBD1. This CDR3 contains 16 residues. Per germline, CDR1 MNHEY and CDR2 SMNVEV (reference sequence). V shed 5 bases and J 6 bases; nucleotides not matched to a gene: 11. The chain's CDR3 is CASSPMGTGFFNEQFF. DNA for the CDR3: TGTGCCAGCAGTCCCATGGGGACAGGGTTTTTCAATGAGCAGTTCTTC.

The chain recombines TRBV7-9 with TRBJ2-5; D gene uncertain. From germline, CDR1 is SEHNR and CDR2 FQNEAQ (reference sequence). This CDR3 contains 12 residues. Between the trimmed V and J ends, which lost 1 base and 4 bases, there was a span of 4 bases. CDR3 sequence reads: CASSLVGETQYF. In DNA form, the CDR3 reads TGTGCCAGCAGCTTAGTGGGAGAGACCCAGTACTTC.

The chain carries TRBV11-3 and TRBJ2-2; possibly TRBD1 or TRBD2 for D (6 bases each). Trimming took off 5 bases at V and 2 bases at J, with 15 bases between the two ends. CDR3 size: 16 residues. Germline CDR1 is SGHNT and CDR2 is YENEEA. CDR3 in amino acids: CASSLGGSYNTGELFF. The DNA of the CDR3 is TGTGCCAGCAGCCTGGGGGGCAGTTATAACACCGGGGAGCTGTTTTTT.

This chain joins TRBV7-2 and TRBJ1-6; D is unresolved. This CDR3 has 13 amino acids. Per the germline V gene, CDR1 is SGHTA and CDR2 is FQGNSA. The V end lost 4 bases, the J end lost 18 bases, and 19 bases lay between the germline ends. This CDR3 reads CASSSGPEASPHF. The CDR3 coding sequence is TGTGCCAGCAGCTCAGGTCCGGAGGCCTCTCCCCACTTT.

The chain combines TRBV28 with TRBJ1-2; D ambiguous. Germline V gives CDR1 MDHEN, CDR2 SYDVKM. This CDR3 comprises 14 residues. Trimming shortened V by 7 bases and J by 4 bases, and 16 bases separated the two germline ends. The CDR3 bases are TGTGCCAGCAAGGAGGGCAGCCTAGTCTATGGCTACACCTTC. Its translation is CASKEGSLVYGYTF.

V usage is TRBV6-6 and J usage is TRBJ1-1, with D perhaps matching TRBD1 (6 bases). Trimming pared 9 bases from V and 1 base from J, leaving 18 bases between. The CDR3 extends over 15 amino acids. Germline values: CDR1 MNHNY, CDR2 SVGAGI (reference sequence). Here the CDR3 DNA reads TGTGCCAGTAGAGATCTCGACAGGCAGAACACTGAAGCTTTCTTT. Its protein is CASRDLDRQNTEAFF.

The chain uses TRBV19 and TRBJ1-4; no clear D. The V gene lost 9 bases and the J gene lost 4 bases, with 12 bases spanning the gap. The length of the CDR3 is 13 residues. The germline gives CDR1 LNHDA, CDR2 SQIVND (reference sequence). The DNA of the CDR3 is TGTGCCAGCACCGGTCGAGATAATGAAAAACTGTTTTTT. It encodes CASTGRDNEKLFF.

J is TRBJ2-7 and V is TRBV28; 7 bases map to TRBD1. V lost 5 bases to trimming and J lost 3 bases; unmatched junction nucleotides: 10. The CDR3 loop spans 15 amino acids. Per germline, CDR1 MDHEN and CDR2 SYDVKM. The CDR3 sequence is CASSEFDRAGYEQYF. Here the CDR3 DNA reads TGTGCCAGCAGTGAATTTGACAGGGCTGGCTACGAGCAGTACTTC.

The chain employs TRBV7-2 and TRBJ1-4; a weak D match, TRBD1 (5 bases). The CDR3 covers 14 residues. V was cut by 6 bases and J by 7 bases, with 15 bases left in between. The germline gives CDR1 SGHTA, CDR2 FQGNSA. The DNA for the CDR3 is TGTGCCAGCAGTCTTCGGGGGACTGGTGAAAAACTGTTTTTT. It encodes CASSLRGTGEKLFF.